This T cell receptor (beta chain) came from a study of T cells after yellow fever vaccination. Using its own MiXCR run on the 5' RACE reads, TCRdb lists one record per CDR3 protein. Among hundreds of thousands of distinct CDR3 sequences listed, 12% were seen once. This receptor was taken from a man younger than 40 who received the YFV17D yellow fever vaccine. The sequencing here drew on PBMCs, taken on the day of the yellow fever booster vaccination.

The CDR3 reads CASSPSLAGVGEQYF. The CDR3 DNA follows: TGTGCCAGCAGTCCGTCCCTAGCGGGAGTGGGTGAGCAGTACTTC. The rearrangement uses TRBV12-3 or TRBV12-4 and TRBJ2-7; 10 nucleotides align to TRBD2. Losses at the gene ends were 5 bases for V and 7 bases for J; bases not matched to a gene: 11. The CDR3 runs to 15 residues.